These 10 T cell receptor beta chains came from one sample sequenced in a study of T cell clonality in common variable immunodeficiency. The repertoire was sequenced with immunoSEQ multiplex PCR; TCRdb's copy has only in-frame clones and lacks some. Singletons are absent from the sample, which has more than 55,000 clones. The sample was peripheral blood mononuclear cells. The receptors derive from a person aged 18-70 years in good health.

This clone was counted at least ten times. The observed sequence ends 3 residues before the CDR3 terminus, with the missing tail filled in from the germline J gene. The rearrangement links TRBV20-1 to TRBJ1-5; D gene unclear. There are 14 residues in the CDR3. Germline values: CDR1 DFQATT, CDR2 SNEGSKA (reference sequence). V gave up 0 bases and J gave up 5 bases, with 11 bases separating them. The covered CDR3 bases are TGCAGTGCTAGAGAAGTCAGGAGAGATCAGCCC. This translates into CSAREVRRDQP. The whole CDR3 reads CSAREVRRDQPQHF.

This clone was observed at least ten times. The sequenced fragment ends 3 residues before the CDR3 boundary, so the rest is inferred from the germline J gene. The V call is TRBV20-1, the J call TRBJ2-5; TRBD2 matches 9 bases. V gave up 3 bases and J gave up 5 bases; unmatched junction bases: 19. Germline assignment: CDR1 DFQATT and CDR2 SNEGSKA (reference sequence). The CDR3 runs 18 residues. The part of the CDR3 DNA that was read is TGCAGTGCTAGGGGAGACAGATACGGGACTAGCAGTTATGAGACC. Its protein is CSARGDRYGTSSYET. In full, the CDR3 is CSARGDRYGTSSYETQYF.

This clone was counted many times. The CDR3 end is not reached by the read, which stops 3 residues before it; the germline J gene fills it in. The chain employs TRBV20-1 and TRBJ2-5, with TRBD2 matching over 10 bases. V lost 4 bases and J lost 5; bases outside the gene matches: 4. The CDR3 extends over 13 amino acids. Per the germline V gene, CDR1 is DFQATT and CDR2 is SNEGSKA (reference sequence). This chain's CDR3 is CSATLAGVETQYF. CDR3 DNA, as far as it was read: TGCAGTGCTACTCTAGCGGGAGTGGAGACC.

This clone was recorded many times. Read data end 3 residues before the CDR3 end; the end is taken from the germline J gene. The genes are TRBV20-1 and TRBJ2-1; 8 bases line up with TRBD2. Germline CDR1 reads DFQATT; CDR2 reads SNEGSKA (reference sequence). CDR3 length: 14 residues. J lost 8 bases, V lost 0 bases, and 6 bases had no gene match. CDR3 bases read: TGCAGTGCTAGAGATATAGCGGGACGATATGAG. This codes for CSARDIAGRYE. The full-length CDR3 reads as CSARDIAGRYEQFF.

This clone has a count of ten or more. The read terminates 3 residues ahead of where the CDR3 ends, so the germline J gene completes it. The chain uses TRBV18 and TRBJ2-5; 8 bases agree with TRBD1. The germline CDR1 and CDR2 sequences are KGHSH and LQKENI. V trimming: 3 bases; J trimming: 1 base; junction bases outside the gene matches: 1. This CDR3 contains 14 residues. The covered CDR3 bases are TGTGCCAGCTCACCCCAGGGGGCCCAAGAGACC. It is translated as CASSPQGAQET. The full CDR3 is CASSPQGAQETQYF. Based on the CDR3 plus reference TRBV18 and TRBJ2-5, the full variable domain is NAGVMQNPRHLVRRRGQEARLRCSPMKGHSHVYWYRQLPEEGLKFMVYLQKENIIDESGMPKERFSAEFPKEGPSILRIQQVVRGDSAAYFCASSPQGAQETQYFGPGTRLLVL.

This clone has at least ten counts. Read coverage stops 3 residues before the CDR3 terminus; the germline J gene supplies the remainder. The chain employs TRBV10-3 and TRBJ2-7; no clear D gene. Germline CDR1 reads ENHRY; CDR2 reads SYGVKD. The CDR3 runs to 12 residues. V was trimmed by 0 bases and J by 6 bases, leaving 6 bases between them. Partial CDR3 DNA: TGTGCCATCAGTGAGTCGGGCACCGAG. Translation: CAISESGTE. The entire CDR3 is CAISESGTEQYF.

In this sample, this clone turned up many times. The read ends 3 residues shy of where the CDR3 ends; the end is completed using the germline J gene. The chain carries TRBV6-1 and TRBJ2-1; 10 nucleotides match TRBD2. The V segment lost 2 bases and the J segment 1 base; nucleotides outside the gene matches: 8. Germline lookup yields CDR1 MNHNS and CDR2 SASEGT. This CDR3 is built from 18 residues. The CDR3 here is CASSERALAGSSYNEQFF. CDR3 DNA, as far as it was read: TGTGCCAGCAGTGAAAGGGCACTAGCGGGGTCTTCCTACAATGAG.

In this sample, this clone turned up many times. Coverage ceases 3 residues before the CDR3 finishes, and the germline J gene fills in the end. The chain carries TRBV20-1 and TRBJ2-1; D possibly corresponds to TRBD2 (7 bases). The germline CDR1 and CDR2 sequences are DFQATT and SNEGSKA (reference sequence). V lost 3 bases, J lost 0 bases, and 9 bases lay in between. The CDR3 consists of 14 residues. The CDR3 is CSASGGHSYNEQFF. Incomplete CDR3 DNA: TGCAGTGCTAGCGGGGGGCACTCCTACAATGAG.

Note on this clone: Read coverage stops 3 residues before the CDR3 terminus; the germline J gene supplies the remainder. The chain combines TRBV10-2 with TRBJ1-1; D is uncertain. CDR1 and CDR2 (germline): WSHSY, SAAADI. The CDR3 runs to 12 residues. Trimming left V 5 bases short and J 1 base short, with 5 bases between. The CDR3 bases that were read are TGCGCCAGCAGTACGGGGAACACTGAA. Its protein is CASSTGNTE. The full CDR3 sequence reads CASSTGNTEAFF.

This clone was picked up many times. The read stops 3 residues short of the end of the CDR3; the missing end is completed from the germline J gene. The rearrangement uses TRBV19 and TRBJ2-3; perhaps TRBD2 as D (6 bases). This CDR3 comprises 14 residues. Germline V gives CDR1 LNHDA, CDR2 SQIVND (reference sequence). The ends were cut back, 2 bases at V and 5 bases at J, with 11 bases in the middle. CDR3 DNA (partial): TGTGCCAGTAGTATATCGGGGGTAGGAGATACG. Translated, it gives CASSISGVGDT. The entire CDR3 sequence reads CASSISGVGDTQYF.